This T cell receptor beta chain is from a study of blood T cell repertoires in COVID-19. Per the authors' pipeline: Nucleated cell counts were estimated from reference gene primer amplification. Sequencing used immunoSEQ multiplex PCR; TCRdb keeps in-frame clones, though not all of them. V, J and clone size derive from that table, while D and trimming were established from the DNA sequence. The sample contains some 240,000 clones, about 80% of which appear only once. The V gene lost 1 base and the J gene lost 3 bases, with 7 bases spanning the gap. CDR1 and CDR2 (germline): SGHTA, FQGNSA. The CDR3 loop spans 14 amino acids.

The chain is built from TRBV7-2 and TRBJ1-5; a possible D gene is TRBD1 (5 bases). This receptor was identified in an elderly woman with acute or convalescent COVID-19. The sequencing input was peripheral blood. CDR3 sequence reads: CASSLDRSNQPQHF. CDR3 nucleotide sequence: TGTGCCAGCAGCTTAGACAGGTCCAATCAGCCCCAGCATTTT.